The clone carrying this T cell receptor (beta chain) has only one observation. The antigen remains undetermined. Its ends do not fully match the called genes, so a read error is possible. This sample is drawn from a study of T-cell memory formation after mild COVID-19. For the study at large: TCR clustering was largely donor specific. Findings and limits, study-wide: Among clones contracting day 15 to 85, CD4/CD8 was balanced, whereas later expanders leaned CD4+. There were some responding clones in pre-infection memory, which suggested that cross-reactive memory had joined. Contracting clones localized mainly to CM and EM when CD4+ and mainly to EMRA when CD8+.

TCRdb itself ran the 5' RACE reads through MiXCR, one entry per CDR3 protein. The sample lists fewer than 350,000 distinct CDR3 sequences, approximately 18% occurring once. The V gene's germline CDR1 is LGHNA and CDR2 YSLEER. The CDR3 is made up of 13 amino acids. The chain links TRBV4-3 to TRBJ2-1; unclear D gene. Sequenced sample: PBMCs or a T cell subset sorted from them (not recorded which). The clonotype was recovered from a man aged 18 to 29 who had mild COVID-19 (a few samples of this study predate the infection). Cell type and time point are not known. The CDR3 sequence is CASSQEEQLRRIF. The CDR3 DNA reads TGCGCCAGCAGCCAAGAAGAACAACTGCGTCGGATCTTC.